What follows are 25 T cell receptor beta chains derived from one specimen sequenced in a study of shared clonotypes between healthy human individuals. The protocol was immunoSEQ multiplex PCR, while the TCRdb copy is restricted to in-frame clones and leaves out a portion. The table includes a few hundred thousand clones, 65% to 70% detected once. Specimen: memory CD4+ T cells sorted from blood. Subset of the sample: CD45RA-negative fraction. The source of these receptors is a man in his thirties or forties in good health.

The CDR3 DNA reads as TGTGCCAGCAGCGTAGGGGTCGGCGGCAGGGGTAGTGGAAACACCATATATTTT. Translation: CASSVGVGGRGSGNTIYF. V is TRBV9 and J is TRBJ1-3, with a possible D match to TRBD1 (6 bases). The CDR3 contains 18 residues. Germline V gene sequence: CDR1 SGDLS, CDR2 YYNGEE. Trimming removed 0 bases from V and 3 bases from J, with 19 bases in between.

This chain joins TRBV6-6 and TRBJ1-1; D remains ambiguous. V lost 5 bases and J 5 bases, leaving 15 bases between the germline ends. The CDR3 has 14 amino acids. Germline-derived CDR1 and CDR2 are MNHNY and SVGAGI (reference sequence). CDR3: CASSQTPGKTEAFF. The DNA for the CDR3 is TGTGCCAGCAGTCAGACCCCGGGGAAGACTGAAGCTTTCTTT.

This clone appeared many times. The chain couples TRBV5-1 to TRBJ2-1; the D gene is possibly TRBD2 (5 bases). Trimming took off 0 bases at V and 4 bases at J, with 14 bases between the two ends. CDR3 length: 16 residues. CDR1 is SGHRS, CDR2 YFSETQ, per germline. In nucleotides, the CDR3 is TGCGCCAGCAGCTTGGTGAGAGGGTTCCCTTACAATGAGCAGTTCTTC. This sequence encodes CASSLVRGFPYNEQFF.

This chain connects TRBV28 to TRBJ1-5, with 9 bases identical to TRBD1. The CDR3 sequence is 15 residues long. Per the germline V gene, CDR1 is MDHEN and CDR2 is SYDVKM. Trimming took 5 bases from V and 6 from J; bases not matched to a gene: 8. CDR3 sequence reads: CASSPFRDRVQPQHF. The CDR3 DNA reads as TGTGCCAGCAGTCCGTTCAGGGACAGGGTTCAGCCCCAGCATTTT.

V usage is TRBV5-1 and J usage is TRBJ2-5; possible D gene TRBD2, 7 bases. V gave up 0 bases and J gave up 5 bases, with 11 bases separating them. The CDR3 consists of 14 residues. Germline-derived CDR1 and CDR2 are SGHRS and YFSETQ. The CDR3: CASSLGGGGETQYF. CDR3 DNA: TGCGCCAGCAGCTTGGGTGGGGGGGGCGAGACCCAGTACTTC.

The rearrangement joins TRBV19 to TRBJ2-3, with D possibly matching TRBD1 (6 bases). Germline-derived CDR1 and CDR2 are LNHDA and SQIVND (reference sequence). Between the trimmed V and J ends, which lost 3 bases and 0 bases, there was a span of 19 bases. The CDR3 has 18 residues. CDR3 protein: CASSIHPGNRASTDTQYF. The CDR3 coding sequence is TGTGCCAGTAGTATTCATCCGGGGAACAGGGCCAGCACAGATACGCAGTATTTT. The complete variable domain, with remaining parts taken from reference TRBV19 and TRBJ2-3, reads DGGITQSPKYLFRKEGQNVTLSCEQNLNHDAMYWYRQDPGQGLRLIYYSQIVNDFQKGDIAEGYSVSREKKESFPLTVTSAQKNPTAFYLCASSIHPGNRASTDTQYFGPGTRLTVL.

The CDR3 coding sequence is TGTGCCAGCAGCCCGCCCTCCAATGAGCAGTTCTTC. Protein product: CASSPPSNEQFF. The chain is built from TRBV14 and TRBJ2-1; D uncertain. V gave up 4 bases and J gave up 6 bases, with 7 bases separating them. There are 12 residues in the CDR3. The germline V gene encodes CDR1 SGHDN and CDR2 FVKESK.

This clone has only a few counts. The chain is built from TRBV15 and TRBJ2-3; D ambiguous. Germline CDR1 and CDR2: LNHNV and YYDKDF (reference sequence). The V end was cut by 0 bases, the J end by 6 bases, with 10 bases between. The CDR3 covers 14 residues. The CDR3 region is CATSREVAVDTQYF. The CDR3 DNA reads TGTGCCACCAGCAGAGAGGTGGCGGTGGATACGCAGTATTTT.

The CDR3 DNA reads TGCGCCAGCAGTGTCCTCGGGGGCCCTTACGAGCAGTACTTC. Translating gives CASSVLGGPYEQYF. The chain is built from TRBV10-2 and TRBJ2-7; perhaps D is TRBD1 or TRBD2 (6 bases each). CDR3 length: 14 residues. Germline V gene sequence: CDR1 WSHSY, CDR2 SAAADI. V shed 4 bases and J shed 4 bases, with 14 bases lying between them.

CDR3 in amino acids: CSVVLAGNTGELFF. Written as DNA, the CDR3 is TGCAGCGTTGTGTTAGCGGGAAACACCGGGGAGCTGTTTTTT. This chain links TRBV29-1 with TRBJ2-2; 8 nucleotides agree with TRBD2. Germline CDR1 reads SQVTM; CDR2 reads ANQGSEA. The CDR3 has 14 residues. The V gene end was trimmed by 4 bases and the J gene end by 2 bases; junction bases not matched to a gene: 3.

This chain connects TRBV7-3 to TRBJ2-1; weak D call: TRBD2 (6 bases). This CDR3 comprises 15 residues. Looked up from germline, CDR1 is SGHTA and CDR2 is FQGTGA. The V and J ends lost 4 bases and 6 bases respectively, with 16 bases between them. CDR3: CASSSRLVDPNEQFF. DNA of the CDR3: TGTGCCAGCAGCTCAAGACTAGTAGACCCCAATGAGCAGTTCTTC.

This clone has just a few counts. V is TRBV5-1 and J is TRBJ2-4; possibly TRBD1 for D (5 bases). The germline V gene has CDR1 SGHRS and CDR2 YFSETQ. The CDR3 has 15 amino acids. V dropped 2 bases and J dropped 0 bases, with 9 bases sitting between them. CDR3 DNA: TGCGCCAGCAGCTTAACGACAGAAGCCAAAAACATTCAGTACTTC. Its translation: CASSLTTEAKNIQYF.

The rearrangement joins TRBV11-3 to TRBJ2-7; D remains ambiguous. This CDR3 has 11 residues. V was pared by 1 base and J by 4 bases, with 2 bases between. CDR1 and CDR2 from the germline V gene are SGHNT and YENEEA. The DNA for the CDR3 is TGTGCCAGCAGCTTAGCGTACGAGCAGTACTTC. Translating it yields CASSLAYEQYF.

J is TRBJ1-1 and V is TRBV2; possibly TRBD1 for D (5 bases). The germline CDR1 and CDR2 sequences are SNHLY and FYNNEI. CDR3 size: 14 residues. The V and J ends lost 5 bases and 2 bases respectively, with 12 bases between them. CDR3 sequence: CASSNDRSNTEAFF. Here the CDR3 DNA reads TGTGCCAGCAGTAACGACAGAAGTAACACTGAAGCTTTCTTT.

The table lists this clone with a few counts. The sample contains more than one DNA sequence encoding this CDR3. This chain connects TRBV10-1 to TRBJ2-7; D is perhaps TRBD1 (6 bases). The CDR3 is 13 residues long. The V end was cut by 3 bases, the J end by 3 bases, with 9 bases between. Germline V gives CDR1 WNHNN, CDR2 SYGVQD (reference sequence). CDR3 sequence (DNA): TGCGCCAGCAGTGAAGGGGGAAGCTACGAGCAGTACTTC. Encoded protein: CASSEGGSYEQYF.

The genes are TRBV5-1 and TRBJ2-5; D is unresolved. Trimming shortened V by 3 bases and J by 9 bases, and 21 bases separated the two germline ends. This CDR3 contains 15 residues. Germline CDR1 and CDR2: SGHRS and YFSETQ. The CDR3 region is CASSWSSSVAMAQYF. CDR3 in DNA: TGCGCCAGCAGCTGGTCCTCTTCTGTGGCAATGGCCCAGTACTTC.

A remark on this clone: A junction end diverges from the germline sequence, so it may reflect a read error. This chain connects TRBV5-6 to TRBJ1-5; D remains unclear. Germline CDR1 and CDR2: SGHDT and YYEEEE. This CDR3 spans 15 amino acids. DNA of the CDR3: TGTGCCAGCGGCTTATATGGAGACCTGTATCAGCCCCAGCATTTT. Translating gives CASGLYGDLYQPQHF.

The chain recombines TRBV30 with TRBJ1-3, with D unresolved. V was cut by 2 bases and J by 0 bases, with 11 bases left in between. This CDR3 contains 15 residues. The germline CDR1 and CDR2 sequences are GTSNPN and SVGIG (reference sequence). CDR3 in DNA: TGTGCCTGGAGTATTGCCCGGAGCTCTGGAAACACCATATATTTT. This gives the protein CAWSIARSSGNTIYF.

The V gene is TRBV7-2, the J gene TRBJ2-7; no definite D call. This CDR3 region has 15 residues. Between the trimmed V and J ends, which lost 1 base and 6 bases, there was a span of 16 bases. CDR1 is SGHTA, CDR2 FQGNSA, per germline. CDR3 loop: CASSLVSSTLGEQYF. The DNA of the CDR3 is TGTGCCAGCAGCTTAGTCTCTTCGACCCTCGGCGAGCAGTACTTC. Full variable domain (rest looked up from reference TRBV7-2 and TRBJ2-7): GAGVSQSPSNKVTEKGKDVELRCDPISGHTALYWYRQSLGQGLEFLIYFQGNSAPDKSGLPSDRFSAERTGGSVSTLTIQRTQQEDSAVYLCASSLVSSTLGEQYFGPGTRLTVT.

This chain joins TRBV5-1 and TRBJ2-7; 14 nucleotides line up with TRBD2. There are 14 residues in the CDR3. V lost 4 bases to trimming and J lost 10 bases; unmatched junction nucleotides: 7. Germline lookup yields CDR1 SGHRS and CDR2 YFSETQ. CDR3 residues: CASSVGLAGGEQYF. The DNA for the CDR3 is TGCGCCAGCAGCGTAGGACTAGCGGGGGGAGAACAGTACTTC.

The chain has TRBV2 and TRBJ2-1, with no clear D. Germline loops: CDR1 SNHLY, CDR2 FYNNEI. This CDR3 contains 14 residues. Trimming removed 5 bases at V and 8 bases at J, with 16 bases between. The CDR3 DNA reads TGTGCCAGCAGTAGGGTAAGGGCGTTGGATGAGCAGTTCTTC. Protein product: CASSRVRALDEQFF.

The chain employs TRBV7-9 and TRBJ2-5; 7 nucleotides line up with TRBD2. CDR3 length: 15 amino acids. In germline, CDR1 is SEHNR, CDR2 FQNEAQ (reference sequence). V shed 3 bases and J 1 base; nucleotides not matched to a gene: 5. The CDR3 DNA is TGTGCCAGCAGCTTGGCGGGAGCGCTCCAAGAGACCCAGTACTTC. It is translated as CASSLAGALQETQYF.

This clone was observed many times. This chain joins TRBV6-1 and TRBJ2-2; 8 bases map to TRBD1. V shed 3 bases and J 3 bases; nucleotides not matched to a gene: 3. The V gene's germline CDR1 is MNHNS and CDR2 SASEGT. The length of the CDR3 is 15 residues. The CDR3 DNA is TGTGCCAGCAGTGAGCCGGACAGGGACACCGGGGAGCTGTTTTTT. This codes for CASSEPDRDTGELFF.

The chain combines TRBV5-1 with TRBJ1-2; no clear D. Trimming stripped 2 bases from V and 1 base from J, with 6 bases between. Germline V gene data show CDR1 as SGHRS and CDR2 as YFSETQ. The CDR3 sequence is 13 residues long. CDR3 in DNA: TGCGCCAGCAGCTTCGGCCTTAACTATGGCTACACCTTC. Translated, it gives CASSFGLNYGYTF.

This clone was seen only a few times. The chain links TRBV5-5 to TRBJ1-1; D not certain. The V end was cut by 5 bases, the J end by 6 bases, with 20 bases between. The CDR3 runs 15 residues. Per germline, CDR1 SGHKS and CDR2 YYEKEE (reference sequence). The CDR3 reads CASSPRTGFGAEAFF. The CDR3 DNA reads TGTGCCAGCAGTCCGAGAACGGGGTTTGGCGCTGAAGCTTTCTTT.